This TCR beta chain was profiled in a study of Ad26.COV2.S vaccination and SARS-CoV-2 variants. The assay was immunoSEQ multiplex PCR, and TCRdb's table has in-frame clones only and misses some. The table lists about 460,000 clones, nearly 90% of them singletons. Study-level points and caveats: People who got the vaccine or the placebo had similar non-spike TCR breadth. Vaccinees reportedly had broad spike-specific CD8+ and CD4+ T cell responses.

This clone was recorded once. Its antigen is currently unknown. The treatment: 15 to 20 received Ad26.COV2.S at low or high dose, single or two shots; roughly five received placebo; per-sample allocation not given. Specimen acquisition occurred on day 63 following the initial vaccine or placebo injection. Germline-derived CDR1 and CDR2 are SGHRS and YFSETQ. The V gene end was trimmed by 0 bases and the J gene end by 1 base; junction bases not matched to a gene: 1. The CDR3 consists of 16 residues. The receptor's source is a person between 18 and 59 years old who received the Ad26.COV2.S COVID-19 vaccine or a placebo. The chain employs TRBV5-1 and TRBJ2-2; 9 positions agree with TRBD2. Sequenced here: peripheral blood, sampled in a trial of Ad26.COV2.S vaccine versus placebo. Here the CDR3 DNA reads TGCGCCAGCAGCTTGGTAGCGGGAGTGAACACCGGGGAGCTGTTTTTT. Its protein product is CASSLVAGVNTGELFF.